The sequence of this T cell receptor (beta chain) was determined in a study of blood T cell repertoires in COVID-19. Whole-study context: There were acute and convalescent COVID-19 samples, and they came from the United States, Italy and Spain. Sources were T cells, B-cell-depleted T cells, or PBMCs; the material itself was cDNA or gDNA.

The length of the CDR3 is 15 residues. Per germline, CDR1 LNHDA and CDR2 SQIVND (reference sequence). With 7 bases clipped from V and 4 bases from J, the junction kept 6 bases outside the gene matches. As processed by the authors: Amplification of reference gene primers provided the estimated nucleated cell counts. This table comes from immunoSEQ multiplex PCR, and its TCRdb copy is limited to in-frame clones, with some not included. D and trimming come from the DNA, and the V and J calls and clone size come from that table. The table lists approximately 180,000 clones, approximately 86% of them singletons.

This clonotype was sampled from an elderly woman with acute or convalescent COVID-19. V gene TRBV19 combines with J gene TRBJ2-7, with TRBD2 matching over 14 bases. Sequencing was performed on peripheral blood. The CDR3, as DNA: TGTGCCAGTACGGGACTAGCGGGAGATAGGTACGAGCAGTACTTC. It yields the protein CASTGLAGDRYEQYF.